Listed below are T cell receptor beta chains from one sample, sequenced in a study of cytomegalovirus exposure and HLA in healthy donors. Profiled with immunoSEQ multiplex PCR; TCRdb holds only in-frame clones, not every one. This sample has under 200,000 clones, with 79% found just once. Sequenced sample: PBMCs. The receptors come from a woman between 50 and 59 years old in good health and CMV-seronegative. Both conserved end residues are part of each CDR3. D genes are given only for firm matches. Rows give clone size only sometimes, using once, few, many, or a class for an expanded clone.

abundance	j_gene	v_gene	d_gene	CDR3nt	CDR3aa
NA	TRBJ1-5	TRBV19	NA	TGTGCCACAGGGGCCCTTCAAGGTCAGCCCCAGCATTTT	CATGALQGQPQHF
NA	TRBJ2-2	TRBV18	TRBD1	TGTGCCAGCTCACCCCGGACAGGTGGCGGGGAGCTGTTTTTT	CASSPRTGGGELFF
once	TRBJ1-1	TRBV6-5	NA	TGTGCCAGCAGTTACTCCCAGGGAGGGTCTGAAGCTTTCTTT	CASSYSQGGSEAFF
NA	TRBJ2-7	TRBV18	TRBD2	TGTGCCAGCTCACAGGACTTTAGCGGGGACTCCTACGAGCAGTACTTC	CASSQDFSGDSYEQYF
NA	TRBJ2-1	TRBV6-1	TRBD2	TGTGCCAGCAGTCTTACTAGCGGGAGTGGTAATGAGCAGTTCTTC	CASSLTSGSGNEQFF
few	TRBJ1-3	TRBV7-8	TRBD1	TGTGCCAGCAGCCCCCGGGACAGGGTCTCCCAAAGCTCTGGAAACACCATATATTTT	CASSPRDRVSQSSGNTIYF
once	TRBJ2-2	TRBV19	TRBD2	TGTGCCAGTATTGGACTAGCGGGAGTAGGCACCGGGGAGCTGTTTTTT	CASIGLAGVGTGELFF
NA	TRBJ1-1	TRBV7-8	NA	TGTGCCAGCAGCTCCGTACAGGGTGAAGCTTTCTTT	CASSSVQGEAFF
NA	TRBJ2-7	TRBV2	NA	TGTGCCAGCAATGGGCCGTTTCGGCAGGACGAGCAGTACTTC	CASNGPFRQDEQYF
few	TRBJ1-2	TRBV5-1	TRBD1	TGCGCCAGCAGCTTGTGGCACACGGGGGGGACAGATAAGAGCGGCTACACCTTC	CASSLWHTGGTDKSGYTF
few	TRBJ1-1	TRBV29-1	NA	TGCAGCGTTGTCGCGCAGACACGGCTCGGGAACACTGAAGCTTTCTTT	CSVVAQTRLGNTEAFF
NA	TRBJ2-2	TRBV14	TRBD2	TGTGCCAGCAGCCAGGGACTAGCGGGACCTAGAGGGGAGCTGTTTTTT	CASSQGLAGPRGELFF
NA	TRBJ2-1	TRBV28	TRBD2	TGTGCCACCCGGGCCCCGGGGCGGGAGGGGAATGAGCAGTTCTTC	CATRAPGREGNEQFF
NA	TRBJ1-6	TRBV9	TRBD1	TGTGCCAGCAGCTTCAGCACAGGGGATAATTCACCCCTCCACTTT	CASSFSTGDNSPLHF
once	TRBJ2-3	TRBV7-2	NA	TGTGCCAGCACCCCATTTCGCACAGATACGCAGTATTTT	CASTPFRTDTQYF
NA	TRBJ2-5	TRBV14	TRBD2	TGTGCCAGCAGCCAAGGGAGCGGGAGGGGTGAAGAGACCCAGTACTTC	CASSQGSGRGEETQYF
NA	TRBJ2-7	TRBV27	TRBD1	TGTGCCAGCAGTTTGTTTTCACCCGGGACAGGGGCCTCCTACGAGCAGTACTTC	CASSLFSPGTGASYEQYF
once	TRBJ1-2	TRBV7-9	NA	TGTGCCAGCAGGGCGACAGGAGCCAACTATGGCTACACCTTC	CASRATGANYGYTF
NA	TRBJ2-2	TRBV4-3	NA	TGCGCCAGCAGTCCCCGTTTTGAGGGGAACACCGGGGAGCTGTTTTTT	CASSPRFEGNTGELFF
NA	TRBJ1-3	TRBV2	NA	TGTGCCAGCAGTGAATCGAGGGGGTATGGAAACACCATATATTTT	CASSESRGYGNTIYF
NA	TRBJ1-2	TRBV6-4	NA	TGTGCCAGCAGTGACTCCCCAGGGGCCGGCGGCTACACCTTC	CASSDSPGAGGYTF
NA	TRBJ1-1	TRBV19	NA	TGTGCCAGTAGTCCCCCGTGGGGACAAACTGAAGCTTTCTTT	CASSPPWGQTEAFF
NA	TRBJ1-2	TRBV19	NA	TGTGCCAGTAGTAGGTCGGCAGGGGACACCTATGGCTACACCTTC	CASSRSAGDTYGYTF
NA	TRBJ2-2	TRBV14	TRBD1	TGTGCCAGCAGCCGAGACAGGGGGAGCACCGGGGAGCTGTTTTTT	CASSRDRGSTGELFF
few	TRBJ1-2	TRBV5-5	NA	TGTGCCAGCAGCTTGGGGGCAGGCGTTAACTATGGCTACACCTTC	CASSLGAGVNYGYTF
NA	TRBJ1-3	TRBV7-2	TRBD1	TGTGCCAGCAGCACCTACCAAACAGGGGTCGGAAACACCATATATTTT	CASSTYQTGVGNTIYF
NA	TRBJ1-2	TRBV5-1	NA	TGCGCCAGCAGCTTTTCAGGGATTGAGTATGGCTACACCTTC	CASSFSGIEYGYTF
NA	TRBJ2-7	TRBV19	NA	TGTGCCAGTAGCCGCACCGGGACAATGACCTACGAGCAGTACTTC	CASSRTGTMTYEQYF
NA	TRBJ2-7	TRBV10-3	NA	TGTGCCATCAGTGACAGTTCTAGTGAGCAGTACTTC	CAISDSSSEQYF
NA	TRBJ1-6	TRBV6-5	TRBD1	TGTGCCAGCAGTTACTCGACAGGGCGGAGTAATTCACCCCTCCACTTT	CASSYSTGRSNSPLHF
NA	TRBJ2-5	TRBV30	TRBD2	TGTGCCTGGAGGATAGCGGGGGGATGGGAGACCCAGTACTTC	CAWRIAGGWETQYF
once	TRBJ2-6	TRBV28	TRBD1	TGTGCCAGCAGTTTGGGGACAGTTGGGGCCAACGTCCTGACTTTC	CASSLGTVGANVLTF
few	TRBJ2-7	TRBV6-4	TRBD2	TGTGCCAGCAGTGACCCCGGGACTAGCATCGAGCAGTACTTC	CASSDPGTSIEQYF
NA	TRBJ2-3	TRBV4-3	NA	TGCGCCAGCAGCCAAGATTCGGCAGGTAGCACAGATACGCAGTATTTT	CASSQDSAGSTDTQYF
NA	TRBJ2-2	TRBV7-9	TRBD2	TGTGCCAGCAGCTTTGGGACTAGCGGGAGGGCCGCCGGGGAGCTGTTTTTT	CASSFGTSGRAAGELFF
NA	TRBJ1-4	TRBV6-5	NA	TGTGCCAGCAGCTGGACAGCAACTAATGAAAAACTGTTTTTT	CASSWTATNEKLFF